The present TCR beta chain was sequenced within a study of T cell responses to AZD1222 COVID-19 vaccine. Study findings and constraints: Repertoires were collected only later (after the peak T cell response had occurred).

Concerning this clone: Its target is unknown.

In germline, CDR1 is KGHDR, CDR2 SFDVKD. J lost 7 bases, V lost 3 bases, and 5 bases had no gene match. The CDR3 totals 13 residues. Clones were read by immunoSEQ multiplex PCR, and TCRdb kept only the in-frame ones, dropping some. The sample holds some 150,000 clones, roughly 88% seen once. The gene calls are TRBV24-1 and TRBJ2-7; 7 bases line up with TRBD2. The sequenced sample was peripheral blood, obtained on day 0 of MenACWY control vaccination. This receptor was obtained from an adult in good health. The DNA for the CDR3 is TGTGCCACCAGTGATGGGGGACTACCTGAGCAGTACTTC. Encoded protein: CATSDGGLPEQYF.